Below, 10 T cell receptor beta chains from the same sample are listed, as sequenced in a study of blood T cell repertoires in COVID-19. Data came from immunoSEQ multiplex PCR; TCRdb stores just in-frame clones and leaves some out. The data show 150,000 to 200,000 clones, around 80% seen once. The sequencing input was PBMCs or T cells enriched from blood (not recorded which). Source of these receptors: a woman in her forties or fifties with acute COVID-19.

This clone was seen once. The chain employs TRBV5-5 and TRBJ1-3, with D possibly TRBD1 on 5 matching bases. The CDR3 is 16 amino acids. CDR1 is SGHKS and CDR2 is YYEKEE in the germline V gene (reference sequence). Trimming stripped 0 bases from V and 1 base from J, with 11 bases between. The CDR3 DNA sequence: TGTGCCAGCAGCTTGGCCGGGGGGTTATCTGGAAACACCATATATTTT. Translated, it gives CASSLAGGLSGNTIYF.

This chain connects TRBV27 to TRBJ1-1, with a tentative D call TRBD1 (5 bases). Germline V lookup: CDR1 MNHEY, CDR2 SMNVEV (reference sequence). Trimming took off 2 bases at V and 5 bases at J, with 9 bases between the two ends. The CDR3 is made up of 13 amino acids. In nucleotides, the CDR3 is TGTGCCAGCAGTTTAAGGGAGGGGACTGAAGCTTTCTTT. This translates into CASSLREGTEAFF.

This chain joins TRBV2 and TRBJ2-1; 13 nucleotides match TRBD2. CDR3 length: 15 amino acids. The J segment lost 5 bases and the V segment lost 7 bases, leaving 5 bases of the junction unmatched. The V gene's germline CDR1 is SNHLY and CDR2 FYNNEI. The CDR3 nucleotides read TGTGCCAGCATGCGGACTAGCGGGGGCCACAATGAGCAGTTCTTC. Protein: CASMRTSGGHNEQFF.

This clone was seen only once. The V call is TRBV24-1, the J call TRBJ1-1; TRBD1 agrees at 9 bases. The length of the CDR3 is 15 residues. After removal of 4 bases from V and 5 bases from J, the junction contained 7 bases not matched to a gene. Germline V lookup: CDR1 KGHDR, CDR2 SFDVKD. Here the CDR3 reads CATSDPTGGGTEAFF. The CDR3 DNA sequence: TGTGCCACCAGTGACCCGACAGGGGGGGGGACTGAAGCTTTCTTT.

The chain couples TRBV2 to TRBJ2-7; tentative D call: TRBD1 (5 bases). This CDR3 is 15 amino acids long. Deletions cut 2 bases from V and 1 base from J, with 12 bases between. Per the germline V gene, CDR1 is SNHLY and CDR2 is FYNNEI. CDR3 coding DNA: TGTGCCAGCAGTGAAACGGCAGGGTCTTCCTACGAGCAGTACGTC. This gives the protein CASSETAGSSYEQYV.

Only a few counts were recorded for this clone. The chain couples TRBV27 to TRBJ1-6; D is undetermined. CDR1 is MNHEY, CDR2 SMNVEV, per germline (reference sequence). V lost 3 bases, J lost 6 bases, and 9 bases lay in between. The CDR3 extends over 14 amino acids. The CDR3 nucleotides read TGTGCCAGCAGTTTGACCCAGGCTAATTCACCCCTCCACTTT. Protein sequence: CASSLTQANSPLHF.

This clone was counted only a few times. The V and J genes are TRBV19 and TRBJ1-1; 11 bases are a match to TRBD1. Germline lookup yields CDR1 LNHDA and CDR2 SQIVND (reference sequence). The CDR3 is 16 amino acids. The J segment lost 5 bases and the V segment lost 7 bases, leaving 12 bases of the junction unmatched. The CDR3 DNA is TGTGCCAGTAACCCCGAGGACAGGGGGCGGGGGACTGAAGCTTTCTTT. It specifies CASNPEDRGRGTEAFF.

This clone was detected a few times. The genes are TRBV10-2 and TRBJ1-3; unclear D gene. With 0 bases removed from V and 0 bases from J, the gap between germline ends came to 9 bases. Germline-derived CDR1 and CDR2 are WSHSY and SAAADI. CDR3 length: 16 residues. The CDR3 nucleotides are TGCGCCAGCAGTGAGTCCGGCGGGAGCTCTGGAAACACCATATATTTT. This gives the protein CASSESGGSSGNTIYF.

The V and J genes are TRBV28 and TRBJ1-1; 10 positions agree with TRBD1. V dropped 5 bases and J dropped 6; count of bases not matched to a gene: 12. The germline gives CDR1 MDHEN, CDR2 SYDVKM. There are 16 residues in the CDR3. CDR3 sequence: CASSPTPGTGEPEAFF. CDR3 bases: TGTGCCAGCAGTCCGACCCCCGGGACAGGGGAACCTGAAGCTTTCTTT.

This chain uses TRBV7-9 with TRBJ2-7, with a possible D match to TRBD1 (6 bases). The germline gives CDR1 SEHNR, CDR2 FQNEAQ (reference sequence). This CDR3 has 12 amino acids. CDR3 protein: CASSLQGQGMEV. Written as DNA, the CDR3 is TGTGCCAGCAGCTTACAGGGGCAGGGGATGGAGGTC.